This entry is about one T cell receptor beta chain. CDR1 and CDR2 from the germline V gene are SGHRS and YFSETQ. This CDR3 contains 13 residues. The V segment lost 4 bases and the J segment 5 bases; nucleotides outside the gene matches: 4. The repertoire was sequenced with immunoSEQ multiplex PCR; TCRdb's copy has only in-frame clones and lacks some. Here the sample spans about 260,000 clones, about 90% being singletons. This entry is derived from a study of blood T cell repertoires in COVID-19. Study information: Spain, Italy and the United States supplied samples that represented acute and convalescent COVID-19. From T cells, B-cell-depleted T cells, or PBMCs came the material, which was cDNA or gDNA.

This receptor was obtained from a woman aged 40 to 50 with acute or convalescent COVID-19. Sample: peripheral blood. The gene calls are TRBV5-1 and TRBJ2-5, with 8 positions matching TRBD2. CDR3 nucleotide sequence: TGCGCCAGCAGCGCCGGGACTAGGGAGACCCAGTACTTC. This sequence encodes CASSAGTRETQYF.